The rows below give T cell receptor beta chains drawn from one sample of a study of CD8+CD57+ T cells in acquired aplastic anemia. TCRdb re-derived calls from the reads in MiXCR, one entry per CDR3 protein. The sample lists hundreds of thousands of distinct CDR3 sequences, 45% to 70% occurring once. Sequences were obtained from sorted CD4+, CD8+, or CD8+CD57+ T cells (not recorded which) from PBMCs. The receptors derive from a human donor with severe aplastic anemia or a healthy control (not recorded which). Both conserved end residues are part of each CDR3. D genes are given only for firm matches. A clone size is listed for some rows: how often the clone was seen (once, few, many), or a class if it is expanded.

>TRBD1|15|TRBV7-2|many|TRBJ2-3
CASSLMGQNTDTQYF
TGTGCCAGCAGCCTAATGGGACAGAACACAGATACGCAGTATTTT
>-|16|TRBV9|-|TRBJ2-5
CASSVAVGQGQETQYF
TGTGCCAGCAGCGTAGCTGTTGGGCAGGGCCAAGAGACCCAGTACTTC
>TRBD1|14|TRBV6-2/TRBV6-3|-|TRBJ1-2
CASTLTGGWYGYTF
TGTGCCAGCACCTTGACAGGGGGATGGTATGGCTACACCTTC
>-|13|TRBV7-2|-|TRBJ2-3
CANSLLSTDTQYF
TGTGCCAACAGCTTACTAAGCACAGATACGCAGTATTTT
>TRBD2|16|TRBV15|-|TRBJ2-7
CATSRDGTSGGYEQYF
TGTGCCACCAGCAGAGATGGGACTAGCGGGGGCTACGAGCAGTACTTC
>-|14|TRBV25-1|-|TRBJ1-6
CASSEWGGGSPLHF
TGTGCCAGCAGTGAATGGGGGGGGGGATCACCCCTCCACTTT
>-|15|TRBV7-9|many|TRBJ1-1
CASSLRPDPQAEAFF
TGTGCCAGCAGCTTACGCCCGGACCCTCAGGCTGAAGCTTTCTTT
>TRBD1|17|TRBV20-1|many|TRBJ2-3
CSARDPGQQLRTDTQYF
TGCAGTGCTAGAGATCCGGGACAGCAGTTACGCACAGATACGCAGTATTTT
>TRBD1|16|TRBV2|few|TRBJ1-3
CASSAETGGTGNTIYF
TGTGCCAGCAGTGCGGAAACAGGGGGTACGGGAAACACCATATATTTT
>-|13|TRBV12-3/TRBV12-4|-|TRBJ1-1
CASRPAGGSEAFF
TGTGCCAGCAGACCTGCGGGGGGCAGTGAAGCTTTCTTT
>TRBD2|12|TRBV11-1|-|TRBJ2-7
CASGTSDYEQYF
TGTGCTAGCGGGACTAGCGACTACGAGCAGTACTTC
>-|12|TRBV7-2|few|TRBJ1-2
CASSLAKDGYTF
TGTGCCAGCAGCTTAGCAAAAGATGGCTACACCTTC
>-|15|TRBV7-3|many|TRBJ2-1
CASSPADVSYNEQFF
TGTGCCAGCAGCCCCGCTGATGTCTCCTACAATGAGCAGTTCTTC
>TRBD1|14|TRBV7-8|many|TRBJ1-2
CASSQGTGNYGYTF
TGTGCCAGCAGCCAAGGGACAGGGAACTATGGCTACACCTTC
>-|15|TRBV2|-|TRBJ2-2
CASTQGCANTGELLF
TGTGCCAGCACCCAGGGCTGTGCGAACACCGGGGAGCTGCTTTTT
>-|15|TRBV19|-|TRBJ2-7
CASSVQGGGGYEQYF
TGTGCCAGTAGTGTACAGGGAGGAGGGGGCTACGAGCAGTACTTC